What follows is one T cell receptor beta chain and its context. This clonotype was picked up many times. Its antigen has not been determined. One end of the junction fails to match germline, which may point to a read error. This sample's treatment or condition label indicates: allogeneic hematopoietic cell transplantation with graft depleted of TCRalphabeta T cells and CD19 B cells. Transplant recipients were children who received TCRalphabeta/CD19-depleted allogeneic hematopoietic cell grafts. CDR1 and CDR2 were assigned from the germline V gene as SGHRS and YFSETQ. The CDR3 spans 12 residues, from the cysteine through the phenylalanine. Here the CDR3 DNA is all that survives: 36 bases in frame from base 1. This entry comes from a study of T-cell reconstitution after alpha-beta-depleted transplantation in children (TCRdb year 2016). In terms of the full investigation: The study quantitatively tracked T-cell immune reconstitution after TCRalphabeta/CD19-depleted allogeneic hematopoietic cell transplantation in children using TCR repertoire profiling.

Study-wide conclusions, independent of this receptor: The apparently early alphabetaT-cell count recovery about two months after transplant was reportedly dependent on only several hundred rapidly expanded clones derived from non-depleted graft cells. Over subsequent months, a decline in hyperexpanded clone frequencies was noted, and after one year, T-cell counts and TCRbeta diversity were mostly ascribed to newly produced T cells. In some patients, the high TCRbeta diversity seen at day 60 was put down to recipient T cells and intrathymic progenitors that had survived conditioning.

Library generation was performed with PCR. TCRdb lists the instrument as Illumina HiSeq 2500. Molecular barcoding was employed in the preparation of TCR libraries, with unique molecular identifiers being used to normalize TCRbeta repertoire quantification. Using fastp at Q25 and MiXCR, TCRdb reprocessed the public reads and kept productive beta chains. Rows are combined by CDR3 protein, so each entry shows the most common genes and DNA. The sample includes 450,000 to 600,000 distinct CDR3 sequences, with around 13% observed a single time. The top ten constitute 2% to 2.5% of the sample. The chain is made from TRBV5-1 and TRBJ2-7; no D segment can be confidently identified. This receptor was obtained from a male patient younger than 18 who had a stem cell transplant for acute myeloid leukemia, so the T cells may come from the graft donor. The source was PBMCs, mostly from graft donor cells, collected 360 days after TCRalphabeta/CD19-depleted stem cell transplant. The bases read TGTGCCAGCAGCTCCACCTCCTACGAGCAGTACTTC. It translates to CASSSTSYEQYF.